This is a list of T cell receptor beta chains from one sample in a study of blood T cell repertoires in COVID-19. Here immunoSEQ multiplex PCR was the method, and the copy in TCRdb shows in-frame clones only, minus some. The table includes 90,000 to 120,000 clones, roughly 84% detected once. Sequenced sample: peripheral blood. The receptors were gathered from a human donor in a cohort sampled during active COVID-19. Both conserved end residues are part of each CDR3. Fields, in order: clone size, V gene, D gene, J gene, CDR3 length, CDR3 DNA, CDR3 protein. The D gene is left open where the match is weak. Clone size is shown for a subset of rows, as once, few, many or a class of expanded clone.

clone_size: NA
v_call: TRBV3-1/TRBV3-2
d_call: TRBD1
j_call: TRBJ2-1
cdr3_length: 15
cdr3_nt: TGTGCCAGCAGCCAAGTGCTGACAGGGGGCGATGAGCAGTTCTTC
cdr3_aa: CASSQVLTGGDEQFF

clone_size: NA
v_call: TRBV5-4
d_call: TRBD2
j_call: TRBJ2-5
cdr3_length: 16
cdr3_nt: TGTGCCAGCAGCTTGAATGGCGGGGGACTGGGAGAGACCCAGTACTTC
cdr3_aa: CASSLNGGGLGETQYF

clone_size: NA
v_call: TRBV5-1
d_call: TRBD2
j_call: TRBJ2-1
cdr3_length: 15
cdr3_nt: TGCGCCAGCAGCTTGGTGACTAGCGGTAACAATGAGCAGTTCTTC
cdr3_aa: CASSLVTSGNNEQFF

clone_size: NA
v_call: TRBV18
d_call: NA
j_call: TRBJ2-5
cdr3_length: 14
cdr3_nt: TGTGCCAGCTCATTTGGACAGATCCAAGAGACCCAGTACTTC
cdr3_aa: CASSFGQIQETQYF

clone_size: few
v_call: TRBV5-1
d_call: NA
j_call: TRBJ1-2
cdr3_length: 14
cdr3_nt: TGCGCCAGCAGCTCACCGGGTCCCCGGAATGGCTACACCTTC
cdr3_aa: CASSSPGPRNGYTF

clone_size: NA
v_call: TRBV28
d_call: TRBD2
j_call: TRBJ2-7
cdr3_length: 15
cdr3_nt: TGTGCCACCTACCGCGGGGGGACCTATTCCTACGAGCAGTACTTC
cdr3_aa: CATYRGGTYSYEQYF

clone_size: few
v_call: TRBV3-1/TRBV3-2
d_call: TRBD1
j_call: TRBJ1-2
cdr3_length: 15
cdr3_nt: TGTGCCAGCAGCCAAGATAGGGCAGGGGGCCTTGGCTACACCTTC
cdr3_aa: CASSQDRAGGLGYTF

clone_size: NA
v_call: TRBV11-2
d_call: TRBD1
j_call: TRBJ2-3
cdr3_length: 14
cdr3_nt: TGTGCCAGCAGCCAACAGGGGAACACAGATACGCAGTATTTT
cdr3_aa: CASSQQGNTDTQYF

clone_size: NA
v_call: TRBV5-1
d_call: NA
j_call: TRBJ2-1
cdr3_length: 15
cdr3_nt: TGCGCCAGCAGCTTGGAGAACCCTATTTTCGATGAGCAGTTCTTC
cdr3_aa: CASSLENPIFDEQFF

clone_size: NA
v_call: TRBV7-2
d_call: NA
j_call: TRBJ1-4
cdr3_length: 16
cdr3_nt: TGTGCCAGCAGCTTAGTTATTGGGGGCCGGCAGGAAAAACTGTTTTTT
cdr3_aa: CASSLVIGGRQEKLFF

clone_size: NA
v_call: TRBV29-1
d_call: NA
j_call: TRBJ2-1
cdr3_length: 15
cdr3_nt: TGCAGCGTTTACTTCCTACAGGGTCGGGTCAATGAGCAGTTCTTC
cdr3_aa: CSVYFLQGRVNEQFF

clone_size: NA
v_call: TRBV6-5
d_call: NA
j_call: TRBJ1-1
cdr3_length: 15
cdr3_nt: TGTGCCAGCAGTTACTCGATTGGGGGGAGCGCTGAAGCTTTCTTT
cdr3_aa: CASSYSIGGSAEAFF

clone_size: once
v_call: TRBV5-1
d_call: NA
j_call: TRBJ1-3
cdr3_length: 16
cdr3_nt: TGCGCCAGCAGCCCGGGGGGACTGTACTCTGGAAACACCATATATTTT
cdr3_aa: CASSPGGLYSGNTIYF

clone_size: NA
v_call: TRBV30
d_call: NA
j_call: TRBJ1-3
cdr3_length: 13
cdr3_nt: TGTGCCTGGTCCGACAACTCTGGAAACACCATATATTTT
cdr3_aa: CAWSDNSGNTIYF

clone_size: NA
v_call: TRBV9
d_call: TRBD1
j_call: TRBJ2-3
cdr3_length: 16
cdr3_nt: TGTGCCAGCAGCAACCGACAGGGGCTGGGCACAGATACGCAGTATTTT
cdr3_aa: CASSNRQGLGTDTQYF

clone_size: NA
v_call: TRBV6-2/TRBV6-3
d_call: TRBD2
j_call: TRBJ2-3
cdr3_length: 16
cdr3_nt: TGTGCCAGCAGCCCTAGCGGGAGTTCAATCACAGATACGCAGTATTTT
cdr3_aa: CASSPSGSSITDTQYF

clone_size: NA
v_call: TRBV7-3
d_call: NA
j_call: TRBJ2-3
cdr3_length: 16
cdr3_nt: TGTGCCAGCAGCCAGGGGATAGCGGGTCGCACAGATACGCAGTATTTT
cdr3_aa: CASSQGIAGRTDTQYF

clone_size: NA
v_call: TRBV27
d_call: TRBD2
j_call: TRBJ2-7
cdr3_length: 19
cdr3_nt: TGTGCCAGCAGTTCCATTTTTTGGACTAGCGGGAGTGCTCTGGACGAGCAGTACTTC
cdr3_aa: CASSSIFWTSGSALDEQYF

clone_size: NA
v_call: TRBV28
d_call: TRBD1
j_call: TRBJ1-1
cdr3_length: 14
cdr3_nt: TGTGCCAGCAGTTTACCAGGGGGCAGGTCTGAAGCTTTCTTT
cdr3_aa: CASSLPGGRSEAFF

clone_size: NA
v_call: TRBV28
d_call: TRBD2
j_call: TRBJ2-1
cdr3_length: 16
cdr3_nt: TGTGCCAGCAGTTCACCCGGACTAGCTATAGACAATGAGCAGTTCTTC
cdr3_aa: CASSSPGLAIDNEQFF

clone_size: NA
v_call: TRBV7-8
d_call: NA
j_call: TRBJ2-3
cdr3_length: 15
cdr3_nt: TGTGCCAGCAGCTTATTCGGAGCGGTCACAGATACGCAGTATTTT
cdr3_aa: CASSLFGAVTDTQYF

clone_size: NA
v_call: TRBV7-8
d_call: NA
j_call: TRBJ2-1
cdr3_length: 17
cdr3_nt: TGTGCCAGCAGCTTCCGGGACACAGGGAATTCCTACAATGAGCAGTTCTTC
cdr3_aa: CASSFRDTGNSYNEQFF

clone_size: NA
v_call: TRBV19
d_call: NA
j_call: TRBJ1-2
cdr3_length: 15
cdr3_nt: TGTGCCAGTAGTATCCTTGGTGGCAGGGACTATGGCTACACCTTC
cdr3_aa: CASSILGGRDYGYTF

clone_size: NA
v_call: TRBV5-1
d_call: NA
j_call: TRBJ1-4
cdr3_length: 14
cdr3_nt: TGCGCCAGCAGCTTGGTTCCGGGACAAGGTGAACTGTTTTTT
cdr3_aa: CASSLVPGQGELFF

clone_size: NA
v_call: TRBV20-1
d_call: NA
j_call: TRBJ1-1
cdr3_length: 15
cdr3_nt: TGCAGTGCTAGTTTACCCGGGAAGGAGAACACTGAAGCTTTCTTT
cdr3_aa: CSASLPGKENTEAFF

clone_size: few
v_call: TRBV5-1
d_call: NA
j_call: TRBJ2-7
cdr3_length: 15
cdr3_nt: TGCGCCAGCAGCTCCCCGGAACAGGGTCCCCACGAGCAGTACTTC
cdr3_aa: CASSSPEQGPHEQYF

clone_size: NA
v_call: TRBV7-2
d_call: NA
j_call: TRBJ2-5
cdr3_length: 12
cdr3_nt: TGTGCCAGCAGCTTATATGTGGAGACCCAGTACTTC
cdr3_aa: CASSLYVETQYF

clone_size: NA
v_call: TRBV5-8
d_call: TRBD1
j_call: TRBJ2-3
cdr3_length: 15
cdr3_nt: TGTGCCAGCAGCTTGGGTCAGGGGGAGACAGATACGCAGTATTTT
cdr3_aa: CASSLGQGETDTQYF

clone_size: NA
v_call: TRBV30
d_call: TRBD1
j_call: TRBJ2-3
cdr3_length: 13
cdr3_nt: TGTGCCTGGAGTGCGACAGGGATCGATACGCAGTATTTT
cdr3_aa: CAWSATGIDTQYF

clone_size: NA
v_call: TRBV7-2
d_call: NA
j_call: TRBJ2-2
cdr3_length: 14
cdr3_nt: TGTGCCAGCAGCTCACAACAGGGTTCCGGGGAGCTGTTTTTT
cdr3_aa: CASSSQQGSGELFF

clone_size: NA
v_call: TRBV4-1
d_call: TRBD2
j_call: TRBJ2-2
cdr3_length: 18
cdr3_nt: TGCGCCAGCAGTCCCGGGGGGAGCGGGAGAAGGATAACCGGGGAGCTGTTTTTT
cdr3_aa: CASSPGGSGRRITGELFF

clone_size: NA
v_call: TRBV20-1
d_call: NA
j_call: TRBJ1-2
cdr3_length: 10
cdr3_nt: TGCAGTGCTTACAGGGAGGGCTACACCTTC
cdr3_aa: CSAYREGYTF

clone_size: once
v_call: TRBV5-4
d_call: NA
j_call: TRBJ2-2
cdr3_length: 15
cdr3_nt: TGTGCCAGCAGCTTGGCTAGCCCGAACACCGGGGAGCTGTTTTTT
cdr3_aa: CASSLASPNTGELFF

clone_size: NA
v_call: TRBV27
d_call: NA
j_call: TRBJ2-1
cdr3_length: 15
cdr3_nt: TGTGCCAGCAGCGATGGGGGGGGCGGGTACAATGAGCAGTTCTTC
cdr3_aa: CASSDGGGGYNEQFF

clone_size: NA
v_call: TRBV19
d_call: NA
j_call: TRBJ2-7
cdr3_length: 13
cdr3_nt: TGTGCCAGTAGTGTCCTGACAGGAGGCGAGCAGTACTTC
cdr3_aa: CASSVLTGGEQYF

clone_size: NA
v_call: TRBV5-1
d_call: NA
j_call: TRBJ2-3
cdr3_length: 14
cdr3_nt: TGCGCCAGCAGCCCGGGGAAACGCACAGATACGCAGTATTTT
cdr3_aa: CASSPGKRTDTQYF

clone_size: NA
v_call: TRBV7-9
d_call: TRBD1
j_call: TRBJ2-7
cdr3_length: 15
cdr3_nt: TGTGCCAGCAGCTCCGGGACAGGGGGCCCCTACGAGCAGTACTTC
cdr3_aa: CASSSGTGGPYEQYF